The 15 T cell receptor beta chains below come from one sample, sequenced in a study of cytomegalovirus exposure and HLA in healthy donors. The study ran its PCR with 60 Vbeta and 13 Jbeta primers. Data came from immunoSEQ multiplex PCR; TCRdb stores just in-frame clones and leaves some out. Here the sample spans some 200,000 clones, around nine tenths being singletons. Sequencing was done on a sample of PBMCs. The receptors here all came from a woman in her late teens or twenties in good health and CMV-seronegative.

CDR3 protein: CASSPGMKGEQYF. CDR3 DNA: TGTGCCAGCTCACCCGGTATGAAGGGGGAGCAGTACTTC. This sequence joins TRBV18 and TRBJ2-7, with TRBD1 as a possible D gene (5 bases). Per the germline V gene, CDR1 is KGHSH and CDR2 is LQKENI. The V and J ends lost 3 bases and 7 bases respectively, with 13 bases between them. The CDR3 extends over 13 amino acids.

The V gene is TRBV5-1, the J gene TRBJ2-7; TRBD2 matches at 9 bases. The CDR3 is 14 residues long. The V segment lost 4 bases and the J segment 2 bases; nucleotides outside the gene matches: 4. Germline-derived CDR1 and CDR2 are SGHRS and YFSETQ. The DNA of the CDR3 is TGCGCCAGCAGCAATAGCGGGGGAACCTACGAGCAGTACTTC. Encoded protein: CASSNSGGTYEQYF.

This clone was found once. V usage is TRBV7-2 and J usage is TRBJ1-5; 9 bases agree with TRBD1. The CDR3 covers 14 residues. V lost 6 bases to trimming and J lost 6 bases; unmatched junction nucleotides: 6. Germline-derived CDR1 and CDR2 are SGHTA and FQGNSA. The CDR3 DNA sequence: TGTGCCAGCAGTGGGACAGGGTATTTTCAGCCCCAGCATTTT. It codes for CASSGTGYFQPQHF.

Turning to this clone: One end of the junction is discordant with germline, which a read error may explain. The rearrangement joins TRBV7-3 to TRBJ2-6, with TRBD1 as a possible D gene (5 bases). Germline V gene data show CDR1 as SGHTA and CDR2 as FQGTGA. The CDR3 runs to 15 residues. The CDR3 region is CAGSFTGSGANVLTF. The CDR3, as DNA: TGTGCCGGCAGCTTCACAGGCTCTGGGGCCAACGTCCTGACTTTC.

The rearrangement links TRBV7-2 to TRBJ2-3; 8 bases agree with TRBD2. CDR1 and CDR2 (germline): SGHTA, FQGNSA. The V and J ends lost 7 bases and 2 bases, in that order; junction bases with no gene match: 8. The CDR3 has 15 amino acids. CDR3 sequence reads: CASTPRGRTTDTQYF. In DNA, the CDR3 is TGTGCCAGCACCCCACGCGGGAGGACCACAGATACGCAGTATTTT.

The V and J genes are TRBV6-1 and TRBJ2-2, with 11 bases aligning to TRBD1. CDR3 length: 17 residues. Germline V gene lookup returns CDR1 MNHNS and CDR2 SASEGT. V lost 2 bases to trimming and J lost 7 bases; unmatched junction nucleotides: 9. The CDR3 sequence is CASSEPRDRGTGGELFF. As DNA, the CDR3 is TGTGCCAGCAGTGAACCCCGGGACAGGGGGACCGGCGGGGAGCTGTTTTTT.

The gene calls are TRBV6-4 and TRBJ2-1; no firm D call. The germline V gene encodes CDR1 MRHNA and CDR2 SNTAGT. The CDR3 runs 13 residues. Deletions cut 5 bases from V and 9 bases from J, with 14 bases between. The CDR3 region has the DNA TGTGCCAGCAGTAGCGAGGCCATGGGTGAGCAGTTCTTC. This translates into CASSSEAMGEQFF.

The gene calls are TRBV10-1 and TRBJ1-2; D remains ambiguous. The CDR3 has 13 amino acids. Germline values: CDR1 WNHNN, CDR2 SYGVQD (reference sequence). Trimming took 5 bases from V and 4 from J, leaving 11 bases between them. CDR3 in DNA: TGCGCCAGCAGTAAAGAAACATCCTATGGCTACACCTTC. Its protein is CASSKETSYGYTF.

V is TRBV7-9 and J is TRBJ1-2, with D unresolved. Between the trimmed V and J ends, which lost 8 bases and 2 bases, there was a span of 21 bases. The CDR3 runs 16 residues. Germline values: CDR1 SEHNR, CDR2 FQNEAQ (reference sequence). The CDR3 loop reads CASGNLDGVLNYGYTF. In DNA form, the CDR3 reads TGTGCCAGCGGAAACCTGGACGGGGTTCTCAACTATGGCTACACCTTC.

The rearrangement joins TRBV4-3 to TRBJ2-1; TRBD1 matches 9 bases. From germline, CDR1 is LGHNA and CDR2 YSLEER. This CDR3 region has 17 residues. V shed 0 bases, J shed 7 bases, and the junction held 10 bases outside the gene matches. The CDR3 DNA reads TGCGCCAGCAGCCAAGATTTCGCCCGGACAGGGGTTAATGAGCAGTTCTTC. Translation gives CASSQDFARTGVNEQFF.

The V gene is TRBV4-1, the J gene TRBJ1-4; 10 bases line up with TRBD1. Germline-derived CDR1 and CDR2 are MGHRA and YSYEKL. The CDR3 sequence is 15 residues long. V lost 3 bases and J lost 6; bases outside the gene matches: 4. The chain's CDR3 is CASSQHGTGDEKLFF. Here the CDR3 DNA reads TGCGCCAGCAGCCAGCACGGGACAGGGGATGAAAAACTGTTTTTT.

The rearrangement uses TRBV2 and TRBJ1-3, with D possibly being TRBD1 (6 bases). CDR3 length: 14 amino acids. V gave up 6 bases and J gave up 3 bases, with 12 bases separating them. Germline CDR1 and CDR2: SNHLY and FYNNEI. CDR3 bases: TGTGCCAGCAGGAGGACAGACGGTGGAAACACCATATATTTT. Translating it yields CASRRTDGGNTIYF.

The chain recombines TRBV15 with TRBJ1-2; 7 nucleotides agree with TRBD1. This CDR3 contains 14 residues. Unmatched junction bases numbered 14, after V lost 8 bases and J lost 8 bases. Germline V lookup: CDR1 LNHNV, CDR2 YYDKDF (reference sequence). Written as DNA, the CDR3 is TGTGCCACCGGACGAGACAGGGAGGAGGAAGGCTACACCTTC. Translated: CATGRDREEEGYTF.

The chain recombines TRBV10-1 with TRBJ2-1; TRBD2 agrees at 16 bases. Germline V gene lookup returns CDR1 WNHNN and CDR2 SYGVQD (reference sequence). The CDR3 contains 17 residues. V shed 8 bases and J 5 bases; nucleotides not matched to a gene: 9. This chain's CDR3 is CASSTGTSGRVDNEQFF. CDR3 in DNA: TGCGCCAGCTCAACCGGGACTAGCGGGAGGGTTGACAATGAGCAGTTCTTC.

This rearrangement joins TRBV2 to TRBJ2-1; D may be TRBD2 (5 bases). V was pared by 3 bases and J by 8 bases, with 11 bases between. In germline, CDR1 is SNHLY, CDR2 FYNNEI. CDR3 length: 13 amino acids. CDR3 bases: TGTGCCAGCAGTGATCCCCCGCGGGATGAGCAGTTCTTC. This sequence encodes CASSDPPRDEQFF.